The 30 T cell receptor beta chains listed next were all sequenced from one sample in a study of identical twins. TCRdb re-analysed the 5' RACE reads in MiXCR, keeping a single row per CDR3 protein. Here the sample spans about 190,000 distinct CDR3 sequences, around a sixth being singletons. The sample was also reused in another study, on T cells expressing NK-cell markers.

The specimen was CD8+ T cells sorted from blood. The source is a woman younger than 35 in good health.

This clonotype turned up a few times. The CDR3 here is CAISEPDREQFF. CDR3 coding DNA: TGTGCCATCAGTGAGCCCGACAGGGAGCAGTTCTTC. The chain recombines TRBV10-3 with TRBJ2-1; possibly TRBD1 for D (6 bases). Deletions cut 2 bases from V and 10 bases from J, with 9 bases between. The CDR3 has 12 amino acids. Looked up from germline, CDR1 is ENHRY and CDR2 is SYGVKD.

The gene calls are TRBV6-5 and TRBJ2-3, with unresolved D. V was shortened by 2 bases and J by 7 bases, with 13 bases between the two germline ends. Germline V lookup: CDR1 MNHEY, CDR2 SVGAGI. The CDR3 spans 14 residues. CDR3: CASSYVPSPYTQYF. For the CDR3, the DNA is TGTGCCAGCAGTTACGTTCCCTCCCCATATACGCAGTATTTT.

The chain carries TRBV20-1 and TRBJ2-2; possible D gene TRBD1, 5 bases. V was pared by 0 bases and J by 1 base, with 6 bases between. Germline V CDR1 and CDR2: DFQATT, SNEGSKA (reference sequence). CDR3 length: 14 amino acids. The CDR3 loop reads CSARDTGNTGELFF. CDR3 coding DNA: TGCAGTGCTAGAGATACAGGGAACACCGGGGAGCTGTTTTTT.

Written as DNA, the CDR3 is TGTGCCAGCAGCACATCCGAGGCTGGGTACGAGCAGTACTTC. It translates to CASSTSEAGYEQYF. This sequence joins TRBV28 and TRBJ2-7; D is unclear. The V gene's germline CDR1 is MDHEN and CDR2 SYDVKM. The CDR3 loop spans 14 amino acids. Trimming removed 6 bases at V and 4 bases at J, with 16 bases between.

V usage is TRBV7-8 and J usage is TRBJ2-7, with TRBD1 matching over 9 bases. From germline, CDR1 is SGHVS and CDR2 FQNEAQ. J lost 5 bases, V lost 8 bases, and 10 bases had no gene match. This CDR3 has 14 amino acids. The CDR3 DNA reads as TGTGCCAGCGAACCCGGGACAGGGAGCGACGAGCAGTACTTC. It is translated as CASEPGTGSDEQYF.

This clonotype was seen many times. The genes are TRBV7-9 and TRBJ2-1, with 12 bases lining up with TRBD1. Trimming took 8 bases from V and 7 from J; bases not matched to a gene: 3. The CDR3 is 13 residues long. Germline CDR1 and CDR2: SEHNR and FQNEAQ (reference sequence). The DNA of the CDR3 is TGTGCCAGCGGGGACAGGGGGCATAATGAGCAGTTCTTC. Protein product: CASGDRGHNEQFF.

The V and J genes are TRBV7-9 and TRBJ2-5; 7 nucleotides agree with TRBD2. The V gene's germline CDR1 is SEHNR and CDR2 FQNEAQ (reference sequence). V shed 7 bases and J 4 bases; nucleotides not matched to a gene: 12. CDR3 size: 15 residues. Written as DNA, the CDR3 is TGTGCCAGCATCTCAAAAAACGGGGGGTCAGAGACCCAGTACTTC. Translation: CASISKNGGSETQYF. The whole variable domain, filled in from reference TRBV7-9 and TRBJ2-5, reads DTGVSQNPRHKITKRGQNVTFRCDPISEHNRLYWYRQTLGQGPEFLTYFQNEAQLEKSRLLSDRFSAERPKGSFSTLEIQRTEQGDSAMYLCASISKNGGSETQYFGPGTRLLVL.

This clonotype was seen a few times. V is TRBV29-1 and J is TRBJ2-3; TRBD2 matches 8 bases. CDR1 is SQVTM, CDR2 ANQGSEA, per germline. J gave up 2 bases and V 3 bases, and 10 bases lay outside the gene matches. The CDR3 length is 16 residues. The DNA of the CDR3 is TGCAGCGTTGAGGGGGAAGGTAGCGGGACCACAGATACGCAGTATTTT. Translating gives CSVEGEGSGTTDTQYF.

This clonotype is a singleton in its sample. The chain has TRBV6-5 and TRBJ2-1, with D unclear. With 0 bases removed from V and 9 bases from J, the gap between germline ends came to 9 bases. This CDR3 is 13 amino acids long. Germline-derived CDR1 and CDR2 are MNHEY and SVGAGI. The DNA of the CDR3 is TGTGCCAGCAGTTACTCGAGTTCCGGTGAGCAGTTCTTC. Amino acid sequence: CASSYSSSGEQFF.

This clonotype has a handful of counts. This is likely a read error, given that the CDR3 carries no conserved phenylalanine or tryptophan at its end. The chain combines TRBV6-1 with TRBJ1-2; possible D gene TRBD1, 6 bases. The CDR3 is 17 amino acids. V was clipped by 5 bases and J by 1 base, with 20 bases between them. CDR1 and CDR2 (germline): MNHNS, SASEGT. CDR3 sequence: CASSLFVYREINYGYTL. The CDR3 nucleotides are TGTGCCAGCAGTCTTTTTGTATACAGGGAGATTAACTATGGCTACACCCTC.

This clonotype was picked up a small number of times. CDR3 in DNA: TGTGCCAGCAGCGTAACAGGGACGGAGGGCTACACCTTC. Residues: CASSVTGTEGYTF. V and J are TRBV9 and TRBJ1-2; D possibly corresponds to TRBD1 (6 bases). This CDR3 is built from 13 residues. With 1 base removed from V and 8 bases from J, the gap between germline ends came to 12 bases. Germline values: CDR1 SGDLS, CDR2 YYNGEE.

This clonotype has a count of ten or more. At one end, the junction sequence differs from germline, possibly due to a read error. V is TRBV5-1 and J is TRBJ2-7, with TRBD2 as a possible D gene (6 bases). This CDR3 contains 14 residues. Germline loops: CDR1 SGHRS, CDR2 YFSETQ. The CDR3 DNA reads TGTGCCAGCTCATTTAGCGGAGGCTCCTACGAGCAGTACTTC. Translated: CASSFSGGSYEQYF.

The rearrangement joins TRBV5-1 to TRBJ2-7; no clear D. This CDR3 is built from 13 residues. Trimming stripped 0 bases from V and 5 bases from J, with 9 bases between. Germline-derived CDR1 and CDR2 are SGHRS and YFSETQ. The CDR3 loop reads CASSLVAPDEQYF. CDR3 nucleotides: TGCGCCAGCAGCTTGGTAGCTCCGGACGAGCAGTACTTC.

In its sample, this clonotype was seen a few times. V is TRBV11-2 and J is TRBJ2-2; no definite D call. Germline CDR1 reads SGHAT; CDR2 reads FQNNGV. V shed 4 bases and J shed 1 base, with 10 bases lying between them. The CDR3 runs to 15 residues. CDR3 nucleotides: TGTGCCAGCAGCTCGCCGGAGAAGAACACCGGGGAGCTGTTTTTT. Protein: CASSSPEKNTGELFF.

This clonotype has just a few counts. The chain recombines TRBV10-3 with TRBJ2-7; D gene ambiguous. This CDR3 has 14 amino acids. Trimming shortened V by 0 bases and J by 0 bases, and 6 bases separated the two germline ends. Looked up from germline, CDR1 is ENHRY and CDR2 is SYGVKD. For the CDR3, the DNA is TGTGCCATCAGTGAGTCGTCAGCCTCCTACGAGCAGTACTTC. Amino acid sequence: CAISESSASYEQYF.

This clonotype showed up just a few times. This chain links TRBV20-1 with TRBJ2-7, with D perhaps TRBD2 (5 bases). V was shortened by 1 base and J by 7 bases, with 14 bases between the two germline ends. CDR3 length: 13 amino acids. Germline loops: CDR1 DFQATT, CDR2 SNEGSKA (reference sequence). This chain's CDR3 is CSARGYKSGEQYF. Written as DNA, the CDR3 is TGCAGTGCTAGAGGATACAAATCGGGGGAGCAGTACTTC.

The chain carries TRBV5-6 and TRBJ2-7; 7 bases line up with TRBD1. Per germline, CDR1 SGHDT and CDR2 YYEEEE. V was clipped by 2 bases and J by 4 bases; unmatched bases: 9. The CDR3 length is 15 residues. The CDR3 loop is CASSLYVGGGYEQYF. CDR3 nucleotide sequence: TGTGCCAGCAGCTTATACGTAGGGGGCGGATACGAGCAGTACTTC.

The chain combines TRBV6-4 with TRBJ2-1, with TRBD2 matching 8 bases. Germline V lookup: CDR1 MRHNA, CDR2 SNTAGT. Trimming removed 0 bases from V and 5 bases from J; junction bases left unmatched: 3. The CDR3 runs 15 residues. The DNA of the CDR3 is TGTGCCAGCAGTGACTCCGTAGCGGGGAACAATGAGCAGTTCTTC. It yields the protein CASSDSVAGNNEQFF.

With regard to this clonotype: A far larger clone is off by one base, so a read error is likely. CDR3 sequence reads: CASSLGGGTDKQYF. The CDR3 coding sequence is TGTGCCAGCAGTTTAGGCGGGGGCACAGATAAGCAGTATTTT. J is TRBJ2-3 and V is TRBV12-3 or TRBV12-4, with TRBD2 as a possible D gene (7 bases). The CDR3 is 14 residues long.

This clonotype was seen a handful of times. The chain carries TRBV7-6 and TRBJ2-2, with TRBD1 identical over 7 bases. This CDR3 contains 16 residues. Trimming removed 5 bases from V and 7 bases from J; junction bases left unmatched: 13. Germline CDR1 reads SGHVS; CDR2 reads FNYEAQ. The CDR3 DNA reads as TGTGCCAGCAGCGATATAAGGGGGCGTCAGGGCGGGGAGCTGTTTTTT. Encoded protein: CASSDIRGRQGGELFF.

This clonotype was observed a handful of times. J is TRBJ1-2 and V is TRBV9, with 9 nucleotides matching TRBD1. From germline, CDR1 is SGDLS and CDR2 YYNGEE. The CDR3 has 14 residues. The V segment lost 2 bases and the J segment 8 bases; nucleotides outside the gene matches: 7. CDR3: CASSVGRTGVGYTF. The CDR3 nucleotides are TGTGCCAGCAGCGTGGGCCGGACAGGGGTAGGCTACACCTTC.

This chain uses TRBV12-3 or TRBV12-4 with TRBJ2-7; no reliable D call. This CDR3 is built from 14 residues. The V end lost 5 bases, the J end lost 2 bases, and 13 bases lay between the germline ends. CDR3 coding DNA: TGTGCCAGCAGTAGCGACCTCATGGCCTACGAGCAGTACTTC. Amino acids: CASSSDLMAYEQYF.

This clonotype occurred a few times. The gene calls are TRBV29-1 and TRBJ1-1; D ambiguous. This CDR3 comprises 13 residues. V was trimmed by 2 bases and J by 8 bases, leaving 15 bases between them. Per the germline V gene, CDR1 is SQVTM and CDR2 is ANQGSEA. The CDR3 nucleotides read TGCAGCGTTGAAACAGCTGCGGAGGCCGAAGCTTTCTTT. Protein product: CSVETAAEAEAFF.

The V call is TRBV12-3 or TRBV12-4, the J call TRBJ2-1, with 9 positions matching TRBD2. The CDR3 is made up of 16 amino acids. With 6 bases clipped from V and 7 bases from J, the junction kept 13 bases outside the gene matches. CDR3 sequence: CASRPRGSGRKNEQFF. CDR3 nucleotide sequence: TGTGCCAGCAGACCTCGGGGTAGCGGGAGAAAGAATGAGCAGTTCTTC.

The rearrangement uses TRBV7-9 and TRBJ1-1; D perhaps matches TRBD1 (6 bases). Germline V CDR1 and CDR2: SEHNR, FQNEAQ (reference sequence). The V end was cut by 7 bases, the J end by 7 bases, with 19 bases between. This CDR3 is 14 amino acids long. CDR3 in DNA: TGTGCCAGCATGCAACGGACCCAGGGGTTTGAAGCTTTCTTT. This gives the protein CASMQRTQGFEAFF.

The chain combines TRBV10-3 with TRBJ2-7; 11 bases fit TRBD2. This CDR3 is 15 amino acids long. V lost 5 bases to trimming and J lost 2 bases; unmatched junction nucleotides: 5. CDR1 and CDR2 (germline): ENHRY, SYGVKD. CDR3: CAISPGTSGAYEQYF. In DNA, the CDR3 is TGTGCCATCAGTCCCGGGACTAGCGGAGCCTACGAGCAGTACTTC.

This chain joins TRBV7-9 and TRBJ2-1; D possibly corresponds to TRBD2 (6 bases). V was clipped by 0 bases and J by 7 bases, with 10 bases between them. The germline gives CDR1 SEHNR, CDR2 FQNEAQ (reference sequence). This CDR3 spans 14 amino acids. As DNA, the CDR3 is TGTGCCAGCAGCTTAGCGGGCGGGGAAAATGAGCAGTTCTTC. It is translated as CASSLAGGENEQFF.

In its sample, this clonotype was seen many times. This chain uses TRBV9 with TRBJ1-3; 12 positions match TRBD1. CDR1 and CDR2 (germline): SGDLS, YYNGEE. The CDR3 runs to 16 residues. With V trimmed by 3 bases and J by 4 bases, 5 bases remained unmatched. CDR3 DNA sequence: TGTGCCAGCAGCGCGGGACAGGGGGCGAGGGGAAACACCATATATTTT. Translation gives CASSAGQGARGNTIYF.

In this sample, this clonotype turned up a few times. The rearrangement uses TRBV20-1 and TRBJ2-2, with D uncertain. V was pared by 0 bases and J by 1 base, with 6 bases between. The V gene's germline CDR1 is DFQATT and CDR2 SNEGSKA (reference sequence). This CDR3 has 14 residues. Here the CDR3 DNA reads TGCAGTGCTAGAGATCTACAGAACACCGGGGAGCTGTTTTTT. It specifies CSARDLQNTGELFF.

The chain links TRBV4-1 to TRBJ2-3; D is ambiguous. The CDR3 is 14 residues long. Trimming took off 6 bases at V and 4 bases at J, with 14 bases between the two ends. CDR1 and CDR2 from the germline V gene are MGHRA and YSYEKL. CDR3 region: CASSYRSRSDTQYF. CDR3 sequence (DNA): TGCGCCAGCAGTTACCGATCCAGATCAGATACGCAGTATTTT.